Sequencing of this T cell receptor beta chain was carried out in a study of T cells in Graves' hyperthyroidism and ophthalmopathy. Using RNA transcripts as the source, TCR beta CDR3 regions were amplified. The HTBI primer set drove a first-round RT-PCR of the TCR CDR3. Each CDR3 protein gets one entry after TCRdb re-called the multiplex PCR reads with MiXCR. The sample contains fewer than 450,000 distinct CDR3 sequences, about 18% of which appear only once. Hyperthyroidism patients were newly diagnosed, had disease duration under 2 months, and were aged 18 to 65 years. Uncontrolled infection, other autoimmune disease, pregnancy or lactation excluded patients. Blood sampling occurred at first hyperthyroidism diagnosis, ahead of any ophthalmopathy symptoms. The table lists this clonotype with many counts. What it binds is not known. Findings and limits, study-wide: Within blood appeared most thyroid clonotypes that had expanded above 0.001.

This receptor was obtained from a woman aged 25 to 39 with Graves' hyperthyroidism that later progressed to Graves' ophthalmopathy. Specimen: blood.

The CDR3 protein is CASSSDRAGYTF. CDR3 nucleotide sequence: TGTGCCAGCAGTTCAGACAGGGCTGGCTACACCTTC. The chain employs TRBV12-3 or TRBV12-4 and TRBJ1-2, with 7 bases lining up with TRBD1. Trimming cost V 4 bases and J 7 bases; bases outside gene matches: 3. This CDR3 comprises 12 residues.